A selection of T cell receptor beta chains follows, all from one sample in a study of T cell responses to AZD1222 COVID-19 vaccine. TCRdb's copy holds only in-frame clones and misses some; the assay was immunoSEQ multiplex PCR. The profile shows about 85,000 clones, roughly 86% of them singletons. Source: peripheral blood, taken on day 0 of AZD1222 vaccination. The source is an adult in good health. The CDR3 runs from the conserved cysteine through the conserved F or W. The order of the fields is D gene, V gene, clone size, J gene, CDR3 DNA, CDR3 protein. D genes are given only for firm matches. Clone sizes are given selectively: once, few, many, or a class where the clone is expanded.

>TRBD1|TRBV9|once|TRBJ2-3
TGTGCCAGCACCCGGGACAGAAGTACAGATACGCAGTATTTT
CASTRDRSTDTQYF
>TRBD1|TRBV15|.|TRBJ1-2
TGTGCCACCAGCAGAGATTTCCCAGGGGGCAATGGCTACACCTTC
CATSRDFPGGNGYTF
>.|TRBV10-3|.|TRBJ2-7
TGTGCCATCAGTGCAACTGACTACGAGCAGTACTTC
CAISATDYEQYF
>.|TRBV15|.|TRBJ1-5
TGTGCCACCAGCAGAGCCACAGGGATGGGGAGCTATAGCAATCAGCCCCAGCATTTT
CATSRATGMGSYSNQPQHF
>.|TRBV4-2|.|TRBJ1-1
TGTGCCAGCAGCCAAGGGGTGTCGGGGGGATACACTGAAGCTTTCTTT
CASSQGVSGGYTEAFF
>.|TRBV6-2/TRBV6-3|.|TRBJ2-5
TGTGCCAGCAGTTACAGAACATGGGAGACCCAGTACTTC
CASSYRTWETQYF
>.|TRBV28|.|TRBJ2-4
TGTGCCAGCCACTCTCCGAGACAAAAAAACATTCAGTACTTC
CASHSPRQKNIQYF
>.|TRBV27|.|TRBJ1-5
TGTGCCAGCAGTTTATCTTCAGGGACGTATCAGCCCCAGCATTTT
CASSLSSGTYQPQHF
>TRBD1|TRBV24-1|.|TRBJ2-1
TGTGCCACCAGTGGGGGACAGGGTCCTAGTTGGAAGTGGAATGAGCAGTTCTTC
CATSGGQGPSWKWNEQFF
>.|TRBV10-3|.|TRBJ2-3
TGTGCCATCAGTGAGCCTAGCACAGATACGCAGTATTTT
CAISEPSTDTQYF
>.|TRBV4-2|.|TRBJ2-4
TGTGCCAGCAGCCAAGAGAGCGGATTGTCGCGGATTCAGTACTTC
CASSQESGLSRIQYF
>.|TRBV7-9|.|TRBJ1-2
TGTGCCAGCAGCTTAGGGGAAGGCACAAACGTACGAAACTATGGCTACACCTTC
CASSLGEGTNVRNYGYTF
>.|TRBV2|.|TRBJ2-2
TGTGCCAGCAGTGACAGAGGTAGCGGTAACACCGGGGAGCTGTTTTTT
CASSDRGSGNTGELFF
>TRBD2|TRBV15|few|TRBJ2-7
TGTGCCACCAGCAGTTTGACTAGCGGGAGGGCCTACGAGCAGTACTTC
CATSSLTSGRAYEQYF
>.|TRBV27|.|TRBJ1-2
TGTGCCAGCAGTTCATCTCGGGCAGGGTCGGTTTATGGCTACACCTTC
CASSSSRAGSVYGYTF
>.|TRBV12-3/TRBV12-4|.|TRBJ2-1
TGTGCCAGCAGTACAGGACTGAACAATGAGCAGTTCTTC
CASSTGLNNEQFF
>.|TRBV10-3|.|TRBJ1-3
TGTGCCAGCAGGACGGACTCTGGAAACACCATATATTTT
CASRTDSGNTIYF
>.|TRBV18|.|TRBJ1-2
TGTGCCAGCTCACCACCGGGGGATGGCTACACCTTC
CASSPPGDGYTF
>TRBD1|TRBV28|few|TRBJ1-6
TGTGCCAGCAGTCCGGGACAGGGAAGATCACCCCTCCACTTT
CASSPGQGRSPLHF
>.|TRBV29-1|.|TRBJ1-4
TGCAGCGTAGCCCCCTTGGAAACTAATGAAAAACTGTTTTTT
CSVAPLETNEKLFF
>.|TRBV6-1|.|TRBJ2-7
TGTGCCAGCAGTGAAATGTCAACGGCCTACGAGCAGTACTTC
CASSEMSTAYEQYF
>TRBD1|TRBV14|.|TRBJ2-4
TGTGCCAGCAGCCAGGCTGACAGGGGGACCAAAAACATTCAGTACTTC
CASSQADRGTKNIQYF
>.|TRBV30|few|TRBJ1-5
TGTGCCTGGAGCGCCCCATTCCGCAATCAGCCCCAGCATTTT
CAWSAPFRNQPQHF
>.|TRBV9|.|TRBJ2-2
TGTGCCAGCAGCGCTCAGGCTATGGACGGGGAGCTGTTTTTT
CASSAQAMDGELFF
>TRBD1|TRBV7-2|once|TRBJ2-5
TGTGCCAGCAGCCCAGGACAGGGGCCACAAGAGACCCAGTACTTC
CASSPGQGPQETQYF
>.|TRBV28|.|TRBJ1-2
TGTGCCAGCAGGGAACAGAGTGCTGGCTATGGCTACACCTTC
CASREQSAGYGYTF
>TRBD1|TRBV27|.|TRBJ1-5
TGTGCCAGCAGTTTGGACAGGAGCAATCAGCCCCAGCATTTT
CASSLDRSNQPQHF
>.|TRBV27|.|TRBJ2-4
TGTGCCAGCACCTTAGCCAAAAACATTCAGTACTTC
CASTLAKNIQYF
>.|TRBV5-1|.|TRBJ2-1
TGCGCCAGCAGCTTCGGAAGGGGGTCCTACAATGAGCAGTTCTTC
CASSFGRGSYNEQFF
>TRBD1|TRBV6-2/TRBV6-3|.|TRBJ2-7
TGTGCCAGCAGCGGAATCAGGGGGTACGAGCAGTACTTC
CASSGIRGYEQYF
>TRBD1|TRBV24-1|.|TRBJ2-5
TGTGCCACCAGTAGTGGACAGGGGGCCTTTCGGGAGACCCAGTACTTC
CATSSGQGAFRETQYF
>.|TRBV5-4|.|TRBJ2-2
TGTGCCAGCAGCTTGGGGGCAGCAACCGGGGAGCTGTTTTTT
CASSLGAATGELFF
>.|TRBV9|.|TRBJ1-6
TGTGCCAGCAGCGTAACCCCACAGGAGTCACCCCTCCACTTT
CASSVTPQESPLHF